Presented here are 27 T cell receptor beta chains from one specimen sequenced in a study of cytomegalovirus exposure and HLA in healthy donors. Vbeta (60) and Jbeta (13) primers were used in the PCR. TCRdb's table, derived via immunoSEQ multiplex PCR, lists solely in-frame clones and lacks some. This table holds over 100,000 clones, roughly 80% found once. Sequencing was carried out using PBMCs. The source of these receptors is a female donor in good health and CMV-seronegative.

This clone was seen a handful of times. The chain uses TRBV7-9 and TRBJ2-3, with TRBD2 matching over 7 bases. This CDR3 has 15 amino acids. CDR1 and CDR2 (germline): SEHNR, FQNEAQ (reference sequence). After removal of 7 bases from V and 3 bases from J, the junction contained 10 bases not matched to a gene. The CDR3 here is CASTPGRGETDTQYF. The CDR3 coding sequence is TGTGCCAGCACCCCAGGTCGGGGGGAAACAGATACGCAGTATTTT.

The rearrangement uses TRBV10-3 and TRBJ2-7; TRBD1 matches at 8 bases. The CDR3 is 15 residues long. From germline, CDR1 is ENHRY and CDR2 SYGVKD. After removal of 0 bases from V and 6 bases from J, the junction contained 7 bases not matched to a gene. This CDR3 is CAISESGTGFGEQYF. The CDR3 coding sequence is TGTGCCATCAGTGAGTCCGGGACAGGTTTCGGCGAGCAGTACTTC.

The chain employs TRBV19 and TRBJ1-1, with TRBD1 matching over 7 bases. The germline V gene has CDR1 LNHDA and CDR2 SQIVND (reference sequence). The CDR3 contains 14 residues. J lost 0 bases, V lost 5 bases, and 3 bases had no gene match. CDR3 bases: TGTGCCAGTAGTCGGACAGGCCTGAACACTGAAGCTTTCTTT. This sequence encodes CASSRTGLNTEAFF.

This clone was picked up a small number of times. The same CDR3 arises from other DNA sequences in this sample as well. The chain uses TRBV29-1 and TRBJ2-5; D perhaps matches TRBD2 (7 bases). Germline CDR1 reads SQVTM; CDR2 reads ANQGSEA. Deletions cut 1 base from V and 5 bases from J, with 11 bases between. The CDR3 extends over 13 amino acids. In nucleotides, the CDR3 is TGCAGCGTTGAAGTTGGGGGGGCTGAGACCCAGTACTTC. The encoded protein is CSVEVGGAETQYF.

The chain has TRBV6-5 and TRBJ2-7; 9 nucleotides match TRBD1. Germline CDR1 reads MNHEY; CDR2 reads SVGAGI. The CDR3 consists of 15 residues. Trimming took 0 bases from V and 3 from J; bases not matched to a gene: 3. CDR3 coding DNA: TGTGCCAGCAGTTACTCGGACAGGGGCCGCTACGAGCAGTACTTC. Translated: CASSYSDRGRYEQYF.

This chain uses TRBV7-9 with TRBJ2-7; 7 positions agree with TRBD2. The CDR3 runs 13 residues. CDR1 is SEHNR, CDR2 FQNEAQ, per germline (reference sequence). The V segment lost 5 bases and the J segment 2 bases; nucleotides outside the gene matches: 3. CDR3 nucleotide sequence: TGTGCCAGCAGCGCCGGACTAGCCTACGAGCAGTACTTC. It translates to CASSAGLAYEQYF.

The CDR3 DNA sequence: TGTGCCAGCTCCCCAACGGCGGCAGATACGCAGTATTTT. Protein product: CASSPTAADTQYF. The chain joins TRBV18 to TRBJ2-3; D not resolved. V lost 6 bases, J lost 4 bases, and 11 bases lay in between. The CDR3 is made up of 13 amino acids. Germline values: CDR1 KGHSH, CDR2 LQKENI.

This chain joins TRBV6-4 and TRBJ1-2; TRBD1 agrees at 9 bases. The CDR3 is 14 residues long. J gave up 8 bases and V 4 bases, and 8 bases lay outside the gene matches. Germline CDR1 and CDR2: MRHNA and SNTAGT. CDR3 sequence (DNA): TGTGCCAGCAGTGCGGGGGGGACAGGGTCCGGCTACACCTTC. As protein: CASSAGGTGSGYTF.

This clone was recorded only once. This rearrangement joins TRBV7-8 to TRBJ2-7; 7 bases line up with TRBD1. This CDR3 is built from 15 residues. Germline trimming cut 4 bases from V and 5 bases from J; bases unmatched to any gene: 11. CDR1 and CDR2 (germline): SGHVS, FQNEAQ. In nucleotides, the CDR3 is TGTGCCAGCAGCTCCTCCTGGACAGGAGGAGACGAGCAGTACTTC. Protein product: CASSSSWTGGDEQYF.

The chain is built from TRBV5-6 and TRBJ1-2, with 8 nucleotides matching TRBD1. CDR3 length equals 14 residues. Germline CDR1 SGHDT, CDR2 YYEEEE. V lost 4 bases to trimming and J lost 4 bases; unmatched junction nucleotides: 6. CDR3 nucleotides: TGTGCCAGCAGCCCGGGAACAGGGGGCTATGGCTACACCTTC. This translates into CASSPGTGGYGYTF.

V gene TRBV5-1 combines with J gene TRBJ2-7; 11 positions match TRBD1. Germline V lookup: CDR1 SGHRS, CDR2 YFSETQ. V lost 4 bases, J lost 5 bases, and 8 bases stayed unmatched. This CDR3 has 15 residues. CDR3 sequence: CASSRGGQGADEQYF. The CDR3 nucleotides are TGCGCCAGCAGCCGAGGCGGACAGGGGGCGGACGAGCAGTACTTC. Based on the CDR3 plus reference TRBV5-1 and TRBJ2-7, the full variable domain is KAGVTQTPRYLIKTRGQQVTLSCSPISGHRSVSWYQQTPGQGLQFLFEYFSETQRNKGNFPGRFSGRQFSNSRSEMNVSTLELGDSALYLCASSRGGQGADEQYFGPGTRLTVT.

This chain uses TRBV5-3 with TRBJ2-2; 12 bases fit TRBD2. TRBV5-3 has ORF status, its function being uncertain. Unmatched junction bases numbered 4, after V lost 0 bases and J lost 1 base. The CDR3 runs 18 residues. The CDR3 is CARSLELAGGGNTGELFF. CDR3 DNA sequence: TGTGCCAGAAGCTTGGAACTAGCGGGAGGAGGGAACACCGGGGAGCTGTTTTTT.

CDR3 coding DNA: TGTGCCAGCAGTCGCGGGACAGGTGGTAATGAAAAACTGTTTTTT. Protein product: CASSRGTGGNEKLFF. The V call is TRBV27, the J call TRBJ1-4, with TRBD1 identical over 8 bases. The ends lost 5 bases at V and 4 bases at J; junction bases unmatched: 6. This CDR3 region has 15 residues. Per germline, CDR1 MNHEY and CDR2 SMNVEV (reference sequence).

The chain uses TRBV5-6 and TRBJ1-4, with TRBD1 as a possible D gene (6 bases). This CDR3 is built from 17 residues. CDR1 is SGHDT and CDR2 is YYEEEE in the germline V gene. V was cut by 2 bases and J by 2 bases, with 16 bases left in between. The chain's CDR3 is CASSFLIQGSTNEKLFF. Here the CDR3 DNA reads TGTGCCAGCAGCTTTCTAATACAGGGAAGCACTAATGAAAAACTGTTTTTT.

The chain couples TRBV10-1 to TRBJ1-1; D unresolved. There are 15 residues in the CDR3. V lost 4 bases, J lost 0 bases, and 12 bases lay in between. The germline V gene has CDR1 WNHNN and CDR2 SYGVQD (reference sequence). CDR3 residues: CASSARAEMNTEAFF. CDR3 in DNA: TGCGCCAGCAGTGCCCGCGCGGAGATGAACACTGAAGCTTTCTTT.

This clone has only a few counts. The chain links TRBV13 to TRBJ2-7, with 7 bases fitting TRBD1. There are 16 residues in the CDR3. Trimming removed 4 bases from V and 2 bases from J; junction bases left unmatched: 11. Germline V lookup: CDR1 PRHDT, CDR2 FYEKMQ (reference sequence). This CDR3 is CASSSNTGTATYEQYF. The CDR3, as DNA: TGTGCCAGCAGCTCAAACACCGGGACAGCGACCTACGAGCAGTACTTC. The whole variable domain, filled in from reference TRBV13 and TRBJ2-7, reads AAGVIQSPRHLIKEKRETATLKCYPIPRHDTVYWYQQGPGQDPQFLISFYEKMQSDKGSIPDRFSAQQFSDYHSELNMSSLELGDSALYFCASSSNTGTATYEQYFGPGTRLTVT.

This rearrangement joins TRBV29-1 to TRBJ2-1; D perhaps matches TRBD2 (5 bases). The CDR3 contains 11 residues. V shed 5 bases and J shed 15 bases, with 17 bases lying between them. CDR1 and CDR2 (germline): SQVTM, ANQGSEA. CDR3 DNA: TGCAGCGTTCCCTCAGCGGTCGGCGCGTTCTTC. Translating gives CSVPSAVGAFF.

V and J are TRBV4-2 and TRBJ1-1; D remains unclear. V gave up 0 bases and J gave up 1 base, with 6 bases separating them. Per germline, CDR1 LGHNA and CDR2 YNFKEQ. CDR3 size: 14 residues. CDR3 coding DNA: TGTGCCAGCAGCCAAGATTCCAGGAACACTGAAGCTTTCTTT. Translation: CASSQDSRNTEAFF.

This clone was counted a few times. This CDR3 is also generated by other DNA sequences in the sample. This chain joins TRBV5-1 and TRBJ1-2; 7 nucleotides line up with TRBD1. Unmatched junction bases numbered 1, after V lost 2 bases and J lost 3 bases. Germline V gene sequence: CDR1 SGHRS, CDR2 YFSETQ. This CDR3 is built from 13 residues. The CDR3 reads CASSFGTDYGYTF. As DNA, the CDR3 is TGCGCCAGCAGCTTCGGGACAGACTATGGCTACACCTTC.

The chain carries TRBV7-2 and TRBJ2-7, with TRBD2 matching over 8 bases. There are 13 residues in the CDR3. V lost 7 bases, J lost 6 bases, and 8 bases stayed unmatched. The germline V gene encodes CDR1 SGHTA and CDR2 FQGNSA. This CDR3 reads CASTPAAGGEQYF. The CDR3 coding sequence is TGTGCCAGCACCCCGGCGGCGGGAGGCGAGCAGTACTTC.

The chain joins TRBV2 to TRBJ2-7, with 7 bases matching TRBD1. J gave up 2 bases and V 10 bases, and 11 bases lay outside the gene matches. CDR1 and CDR2 (germline): SNHLY, FYNNEI. This CDR3 spans 14 amino acids. CDR3 DNA: TGTGCCATCACGGTTCGGGACAGAGCCTACGAGCAGTACTTC. Translating it yields CAITVRDRAYEQYF.

V usage is TRBV4-3 and J usage is TRBJ1-2; 7 nucleotides match TRBD1. Trimming removed 0 bases from V and 4 bases from J; junction bases left unmatched: 2. In germline, CDR1 is LGHNA, CDR2 YSLEER. The CDR3 totals 14 residues. CDR3 bases: TGCGCCAGCAGCCAAGACAGGGGGGTCTATGGCTACACCTTC. Its translation: CASSQDRGVYGYTF.

V is TRBV5-1 and J is TRBJ2-3; 7 bases are a match to TRBD2. Germline V gene sequence: CDR1 SGHRS, CDR2 YFSETQ. With 0 bases clipped from V and 6 bases from J, the junction kept 7 bases outside the gene matches. CDR3 length: 15 amino acids. Here the CDR3 reads CASSLAGTTWDTQYF. The CDR3 DNA reads TGCGCCAGCAGCTTGGCCGGGACTACATGGGATACGCAGTATTTT.

CDR3 sequence: CASSPSQGLAHYEQYF. Here the CDR3 DNA reads TGTGCCAGCAGCCCCTCCCAGGGACTAGCCCATTACGAGCAGTACTTC. This chain links TRBV7-2 with TRBJ2-7, with 9 bases lining up with TRBD2. V gave up 5 bases and J gave up 4 bases; unmatched junction bases: 12. This CDR3 has 16 amino acids. Germline CDR1 is SGHTA and CDR2 is FQGNSA. Drawing the rest from reference TRBV7-2 and TRBJ2-7, the complete variable domain is GAGVSQSPSNKVTEKGKDVELRCDPISGHTALYWYRQSLGQGLEFLIYFQGNSAPDKSGLPSDRFSAERTGGSVSTLTIQRTQQEDSAVYLCASSPSQGLAHYEQYFGPGTRLTVT.

This clone was observed a single time. The chain couples TRBV27 to TRBJ2-3, with TRBD2 identical over 11 bases. The germline CDR1 and CDR2 sequences are MNHEY and SMNVEV (reference sequence). With 4 bases clipped from V and 2 bases from J, the junction kept 2 bases outside the gene matches. This CDR3 has 15 amino acids. The CDR3 loop reads CASSSTSGNTDTQYF. CDR3 DNA: TGTGCCAGCAGTTCGACTAGCGGGAACACAGATACGCAGTATTTT.

V gene TRBV6-1 combines with J gene TRBJ1-5; D is perhaps TRBD1 (5 bases). V was trimmed by 2 bases and J by 4 bases, leaving 9 bases between them. The CDR3 is 14 residues long. Per germline, CDR1 MNHNS and CDR2 SASEGT. CDR3 amino acids: CASSETPGNQPQHF. As DNA, the CDR3 is TGTGCCAGCAGTGAAACGCCAGGGAATCAGCCCCAGCATTTT.

This sequence joins TRBV7-2 and TRBJ1-1, with TRBD1 matching 7 bases. The CDR3 contains 14 residues. Looked up from germline, CDR1 is SGHTA and CDR2 is FQGNSA. Trimming removed 5 bases from V and 7 bases from J; junction bases left unmatched: 10. CDR3 sequence reads: CASSLSGDRDEAFF. CDR3 sequence (DNA): TGTGCCAGCAGCCTCTCCGGAGACAGGGATGAAGCTTTCTTT. Based on the CDR3 plus reference TRBV7-2 and TRBJ1-1, the full variable domain is GAGVSQSPSNKVTEKGKDVELRCDPISGHTALYWYRQSLGQGLEFLIYFQGNSAPDKSGLPSDRFSAERTGGSVSTLTIQRTQQEDSAVYLCASSLSGDRDEAFFGQGTRLTVV.